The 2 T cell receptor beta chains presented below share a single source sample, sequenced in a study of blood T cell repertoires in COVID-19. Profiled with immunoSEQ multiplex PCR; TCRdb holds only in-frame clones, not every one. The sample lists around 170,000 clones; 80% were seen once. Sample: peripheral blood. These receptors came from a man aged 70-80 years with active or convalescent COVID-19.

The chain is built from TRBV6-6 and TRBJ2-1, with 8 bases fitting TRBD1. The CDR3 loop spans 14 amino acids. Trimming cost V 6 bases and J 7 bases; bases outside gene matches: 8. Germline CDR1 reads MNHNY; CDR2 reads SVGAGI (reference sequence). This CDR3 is CASSRGQVGNEQFF. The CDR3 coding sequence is TGTGCCAGCAGCCGGGGACAGGTGGGGAATGAGCAGTTCTTC.

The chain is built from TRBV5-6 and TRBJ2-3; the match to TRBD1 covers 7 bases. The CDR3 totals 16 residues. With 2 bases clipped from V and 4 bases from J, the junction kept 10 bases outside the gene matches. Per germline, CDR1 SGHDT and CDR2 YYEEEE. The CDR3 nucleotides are TGTGCCAGCAGCTTTGGCGTACAGGGGATCGCAGATACGCAGTATTTT. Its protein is CASSFGVQGIADTQYF.